This TCR beta chain was identified in a study of technical replicates of blood from a handful of donors. Assay: immunoSEQ multiplex PCR; the TCRdb copy retains only in-frame clones and omits some. This sample has 78,000 or so clones, with around nine tenths found just once. The germline CDR1 and CDR2 sequences are SGHNT and YENEEA. The junction had 6 bases not matched to a gene; V was cut back by 5 bases and J by 0 bases. The CDR3 spans 17 residues. The receptor was derived from a human donor in good health. Sequenced sample: T cells isolated from PBMCs. This chain joins TRBV11-3 and TRBJ2-1; 11 bases align to TRBD2. DNA for the CDR3: TGTGCCAGCAGCCCAGGACTAGCGGGCCGCTCCTACAATGAGCAGTTCTTC. Translation gives CASSPGLAGRSYNEQFF.